A selection of T cell receptor beta chains follows, all from one sample in a study of T cell responses to AZD1222 COVID-19 vaccine. Assay: immunoSEQ multiplex PCR; the TCRdb copy retains only in-frame clones and omits some. The table includes some 190,000 clones, 80% to 90% detected once. The input for sequencing was peripheral blood, taken on day 0 of AZD1222 vaccination. These receptors all stem from an adult in good health. Each CDR3 is given with its conserved first and last residue. The D gene is left open where the match is weak. The size field is filled for only some rows; it gives once, few, many or a size class.

j_call: TRBJ1-5; d_call: -; v_call: TRBV12-5; clone_size: -; cdr3_aa: CASGLFSNQPQHF; cdr3_nt: TGTGCTAGTGGTTTGTTCAGCAATCAGCCCCAGCATTTT
j_call: TRBJ1-2; d_call: TRBD1; v_call: TRBV20-1; clone_size: -; cdr3_aa: CSASSNRGGYTF; cdr3_nt: TGCAGTGCTAGTAGTAACAGGGGTGGCTACACCTTC
j_call: TRBJ2-7; d_call: -; v_call: TRBV4-3; clone_size: -; cdr3_aa: CASSHGRGYEQYF; cdr3_nt: TGCGCCAGCAGCCATGGCAGGGGTTACGAGCAGTACTTC
j_call: TRBJ2-7; d_call: -; v_call: TRBV7-9; clone_size: -; cdr3_aa: CASSSTDSYEQYF; cdr3_nt: TGTGCCAGCAGCTCGACAGACTCCTACGAGCAGTACTTC
j_call: TRBJ1-5; d_call: -; v_call: TRBV5-1; clone_size: -; cdr3_aa: CASSLEGQPQHF; cdr3_nt: TGCGCCAGCAGCTTGGAGGGTCAGCCCCAGCATTTT
j_call: TRBJ1-4; d_call: -; v_call: TRBV5-6; clone_size: -; cdr3_aa: CASSLVGVDEKLFF; cdr3_nt: TGTGCCAGCAGCTTGGTGGGGGTGGATGAAAAACTGTTTTTT
j_call: TRBJ1-3; d_call: -; v_call: TRBV7-9; clone_size: once; cdr3_aa: CASRTRNTIYF; cdr3_nt: TGTGCCAGCAGGACTAGGAACACCATATATTTT
j_call: TRBJ2-6; d_call: -; v_call: TRBV5-5; clone_size: -; cdr3_aa: CARPPISSGANVLTF; cdr3_nt: TGTGCCAGGCCACCAATTAGCTCTGGGGCCAACGTCCTGACTTTC
j_call: TRBJ1-1; d_call: -; v_call: TRBV15; clone_size: -; cdr3_aa: CATSRDPGLNTEAFF; cdr3_nt: TGTGCCACCAGCAGAGACCCGGGCTTGAACACTGAAGCTTTCTTT
j_call: TRBJ2-2; d_call: -; v_call: TRBV7-3; clone_size: -; cdr3_aa: CASSLMWFTGELFF; cdr3_nt: TGTGCCAGCAGCTTAATGTGGTTCACCGGGGAGCTGTTTTTT
j_call: TRBJ1-1; d_call: TRBD1; v_call: TRBV6-5; clone_size: -; cdr3_aa: CASTTGAGRNTEAFF; cdr3_nt: TGTGCCAGCACCACAGGGGCAGGGAGGAACACTGAAGCTTTCTTT
j_call: TRBJ1-3; d_call: -; v_call: TRBV13; clone_size: -; cdr3_aa: CASSTGPKLRSYSGNTIYF; cdr3_nt: TGTGCCAGCAGCACAGGGCCCAAACTCCGCAGCTACTCTGGAAACACCATATATTTT
j_call: TRBJ2-2; d_call: TRBD1; v_call: TRBV5-5; clone_size: -; cdr3_aa: CASSLSRTGSFTGELFF; cdr3_nt: TGTGCCAGCAGCTTGTCTAGGACAGGGAGTTTCACCGGGGAGCTGTTTTTT
j_call: TRBJ2-5; d_call: -; v_call: TRBV6-4; clone_size: -; cdr3_aa: CASTRRRGLGKETQYF; cdr3_nt: TGTGCCAGCACTCGGAGGCGGGGCCTTGGTAAAGAGACCCAGTACTTC
j_call: TRBJ1-1; d_call: -; v_call: TRBV5-1; clone_size: once; cdr3_aa: CASSLRSVRGPNTEAFF; cdr3_nt: TGCGCCAGCAGCTTGAGGTCCGTTCGGGGACCGAACACTGAAGCTTTCTTT
j_call: TRBJ1-3; d_call: TRBD1; v_call: TRBV27; clone_size: -; cdr3_aa: CASSLWGTGGLGNTIYF; cdr3_nt: TGTGCCAGCAGTTTATGGGGGACAGGGGGCCTTGGAAACACCATATATTTT
j_call: TRBJ2-1; d_call: -; v_call: TRBV5-6; clone_size: -; cdr3_aa: CASSLKLETGRYNEQFF; cdr3_nt: TGTGCCAGCAGCCTTAAGCTCGAGACAGGACGCTACAATGAGCAGTTCTTC
j_call: TRBJ1-1; d_call: -; v_call: TRBV27; clone_size: -; cdr3_aa: CASSFGTEMNTEAFF; cdr3_nt: TGTGCCAGCAGTTTCGGGACGGAGATGAACACTGAAGCTTTCTTT
j_call: TRBJ1-6; d_call: TRBD1; v_call: TRBV25-1; clone_size: -; cdr3_aa: CASSEYRGQGNSPLHF; cdr3_nt: TGTGCCAGCAGTGAATATAGGGGACAGGGTAACTCACCCCTCCACTTT
j_call: TRBJ1-5; d_call: -; v_call: TRBV7-8; clone_size: -; cdr3_aa: CASSLEGQPYSNQPQHF; cdr3_nt: TGTGCCAGCAGCTTAGAAGGACAGCCCTATAGCAATCAGCCCCAGCATTTT
j_call: TRBJ2-2; d_call: TRBD1; v_call: TRBV7-3; clone_size: -; cdr3_aa: CASSVGTATGELFF; cdr3_nt: TGTGCCAGCAGCGTAGGGACAGCCACCGGGGAGCTGTTTTTT
j_call: TRBJ1-1; d_call: -; v_call: TRBV2; clone_size: -; cdr3_aa: CASSTGNTEAFF; cdr3_nt: TGTGCCAGCAGTACAGGGAACACTGAAGCTTTCTTT
j_call: TRBJ2-5; d_call: -; v_call: TRBV4-1; clone_size: -; cdr3_aa: CASSQEIARVETQYF; cdr3_nt: TGCGCCAGCAGCCAAGAGATAGCCCGCGTAGAGACCCAGTACTTC
j_call: TRBJ2-2; d_call: TRBD1; v_call: TRBV2; clone_size: -; cdr3_aa: CASSRQGANTGELFF; cdr3_nt: TGTGCCAGCAGCAGACAGGGGGCGAACACCGGGGAGCTGTTTTTT
j_call: TRBJ2-3; d_call: TRBD1; v_call: TRBV5-6; clone_size: -; cdr3_aa: CASSLGDRGLGTDTQYF; cdr3_nt: TGTGCCAGCAGCTTGGGGGACAGGGGTCTCGGCACAGATACGCAGTATTTT
j_call: TRBJ1-5; d_call: TRBD1; v_call: TRBV2; clone_size: once; cdr3_aa: CASKVRQGAHQPQHF; cdr3_nt: TGTGCCAGCAAGGTTCGCCAGGGGGCCCATCAGCCCCAGCATTTT
j_call: TRBJ2-1; d_call: -; v_call: TRBV6-5; clone_size: once; cdr3_aa: CASSYSGLSSYNEQFF; cdr3_nt: TGTGCCAGCAGTTACTCGGGGTTGAGCTCCTACAATGAGCAGTTCTTC